The subject of this entry is one T cell receptor beta chain. This may stem from a read error, because a much larger clone lies one nucleotide away. This sample was taken from a study of shared clonotypes between healthy human individuals. Authors' data handling: Filtering differed, since immunoSEQ gave only junction sequences and no quality scores. TCRdb keeps only in-frame clones here, not all; method: immunoSEQ multiplex PCR. V, J and clone size derive from that table, while D and trimming were established from the DNA sequence. The top ten hold over 10% of the sample, which has some 470,000 clones, around 80% seen once. The germline gives CDR1 GTSNPN, CDR2 SVGIG (reference sequence). V gave up 0 bases and J gave up 6 bases, with 11 bases separating them. The CDR3 is 13 residues long.

This clonotype was sampled from a woman in her thirties or forties in good health. Some clones in this sample may be carry-over from other donors' samples. Sequenced input: PBMCs. This chain connects TRBV30 to TRBJ1-1; no reliable D call. CDR3 residues: CAWSVRSSAEAFF. CDR3 in DNA: TGTGCCTGGAGTGTTCGCTCCAGCGCTGAAGCTTTCTTT.